The source of this TCR beta chain is a study of blood T cells in healthy people across ages. Sample-barcoded 5' priming and a J-beta primer mix drove a second PCR of 7 to 11 cycles. Every sample gave at least 2.5 million paired-end reads containing CDR3. TCRdb independently ran MiXCR on the 5' RACE reads; one entry per CDR3 protein. The data contain some 1.4 million distinct CDR3 sequences, 42% of them singletons. Healthy Russian Caucasian donors spanned ages about 6 to 100 years. It was approximately 10 milliliters of peripheral blood that were drawn from each donor. Deletions cut 1 base from V and 0 bases from J, with 10 bases between. CDR1 MGHRA and CDR2 YSYEKL come from the germline V gene. CDR3 length: 15 amino acids.

The chain has TRBV4-1 and TRBJ2-7; D not resolved. The clonotype originates from a woman aged 18-29 years in good health. Input material: blood. The CDR3 sequence is CASSQARAGSYEQYF. The CDR3 region has the DNA TGCGCCAGCAGCCAAGCCCGGGCCGGCTCCTACGAGCAGTACTTC.